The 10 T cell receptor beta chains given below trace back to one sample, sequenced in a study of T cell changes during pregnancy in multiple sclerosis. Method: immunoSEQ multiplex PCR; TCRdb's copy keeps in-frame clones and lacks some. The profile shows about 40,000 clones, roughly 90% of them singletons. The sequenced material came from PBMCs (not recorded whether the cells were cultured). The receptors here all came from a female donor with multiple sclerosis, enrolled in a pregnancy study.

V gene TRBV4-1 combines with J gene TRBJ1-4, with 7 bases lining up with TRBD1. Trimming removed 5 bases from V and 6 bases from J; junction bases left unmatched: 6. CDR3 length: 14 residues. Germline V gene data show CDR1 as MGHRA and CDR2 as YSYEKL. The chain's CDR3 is CASSVTGKDEKLFF. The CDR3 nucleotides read TGCGCCAGCAGCGTGACAGGGAAGGATGAAAAACTGTTTTTT.

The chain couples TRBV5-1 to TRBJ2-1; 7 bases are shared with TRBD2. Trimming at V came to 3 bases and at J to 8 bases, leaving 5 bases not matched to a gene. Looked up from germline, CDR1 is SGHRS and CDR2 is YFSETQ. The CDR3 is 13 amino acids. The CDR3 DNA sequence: TGCGCCAGCAGCTCCGGCCGGGAGGATGAGCAGTTCTTC. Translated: CASSSGREDEQFF.

CDR3 loop: CASSVGGRGRIKNTGELFF. In DNA form, the CDR3 reads TGTGCCAGCAGCGTAGGTGGCAGGGGGCGAATCAAGAACACCGGGGAGCTGTTTTTT. The rearrangement links TRBV9 to TRBJ2-2; 8 nucleotides align to TRBD1. J gave up 1 base and V 0 bases, and 11 bases lay outside the gene matches. CDR3 length: 19 residues. CDR1 and CDR2 (germline): SGDLS, YYNGEE.

The DNA of the CDR3 is TGTGCCAGTAGTATAACAGGGGGGCAGGAGACCCAGTACTTC. Protein sequence: CASSITGGQETQYF. The chain recombines TRBV19 with TRBJ2-5; TRBD1 agrees at 8 bases. The CDR3 totals 14 residues. From germline, CDR1 is LNHDA and CDR2 SQIVND (reference sequence). The ends lost 2 bases at V and 5 bases at J; junction bases unmatched: 4. The full variable domain, rest sourced from reference TRBV19 and TRBJ2-5, is DGGITQSPKYLFRKEGQNVTLSCEQNLNHDAMYWYRQDPGQGLRLIYYSQIVNDFQKGDIAEGYSVSREKKESFPLTVTSAQKNPTAFYLCASSITGGQETQYFGPGTRLLVL.

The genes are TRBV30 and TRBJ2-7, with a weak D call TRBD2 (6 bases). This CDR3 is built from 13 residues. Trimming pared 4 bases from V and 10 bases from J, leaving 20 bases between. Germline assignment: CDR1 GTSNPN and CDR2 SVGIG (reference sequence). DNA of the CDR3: TGTGCCTGGACCCCCTCCGGAGGGGCCCCACAGTACTTC. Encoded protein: CAWTPSGGAPQYF.

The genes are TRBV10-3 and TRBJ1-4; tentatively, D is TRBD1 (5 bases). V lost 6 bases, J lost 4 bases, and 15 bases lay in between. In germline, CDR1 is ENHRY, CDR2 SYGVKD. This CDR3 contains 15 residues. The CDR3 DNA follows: TGTGCCATCAGCCCTTGGGGCGGTGGTAATGAAAAACTGTTTTTT. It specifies CAISPWGGGNEKLFF.

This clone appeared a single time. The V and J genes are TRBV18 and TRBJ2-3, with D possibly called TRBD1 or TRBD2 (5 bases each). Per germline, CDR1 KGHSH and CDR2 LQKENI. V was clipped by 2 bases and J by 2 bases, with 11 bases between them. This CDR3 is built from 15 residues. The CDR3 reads CASSPAGDPTDTQYF. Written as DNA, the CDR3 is TGTGCCAGCTCACCAGCCGGGGACCCCACAGATACGCAGTATTTT.

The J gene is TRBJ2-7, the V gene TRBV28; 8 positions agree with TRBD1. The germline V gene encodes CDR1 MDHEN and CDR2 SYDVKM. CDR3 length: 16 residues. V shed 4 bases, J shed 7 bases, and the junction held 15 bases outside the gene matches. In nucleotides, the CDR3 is TGTGCCAGCAGTTCCCCAGCAGGGGGCAAAGCAGGGGAGCAGTACTTC. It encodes CASSSPAGGKAGEQYF. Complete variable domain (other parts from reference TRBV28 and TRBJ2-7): DVKVTQSSRYLVKRTGEKVFLECVQDMDHENMFWYRQDPGLGLRLIYFSYDVKMKEKGDIPEGYSVSREKKERFSLILESASTNQTSMYLCASSSPAGGKAGEQYFGPGTRLTVT.

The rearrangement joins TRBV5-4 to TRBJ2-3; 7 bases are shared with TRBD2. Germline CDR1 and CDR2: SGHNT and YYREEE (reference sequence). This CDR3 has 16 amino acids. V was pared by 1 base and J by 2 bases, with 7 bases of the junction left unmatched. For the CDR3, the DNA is TGTGCCAGCAGCTTGAGGCTAGCGGTAGACACAGATACGCAGTATTTT. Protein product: CASSLRLAVDTDTQYF.

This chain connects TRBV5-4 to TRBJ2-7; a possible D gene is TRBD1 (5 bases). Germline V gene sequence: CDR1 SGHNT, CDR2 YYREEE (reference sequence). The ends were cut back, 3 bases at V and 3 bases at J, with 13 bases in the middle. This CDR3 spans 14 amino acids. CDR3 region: CASSSAQGGYEQYF. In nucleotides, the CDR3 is TGTGCCAGCAGCTCGGCCCAGGGCGGCTACGAGCAGTACTTC.